These T cell receptor beta chains were read from a single sample in a study of beta chain features in type 1 diabetes. Some clones are missing from TCRdb's copy, which holds only in-frame ones; the method was immunoSEQ multiplex PCR. The top ten hold about 0.092% of the sample, which has a few hundred thousand clones, 16% seen once. Sequencing input: naive CD4+ T cells from blood. Every receptor here comes from a man aged 25 to 40 with type 1 diabetes. Each CDR3 is given with its conserved first and last residue. The D gene is left open where the match is weak. Size tells how often a clone was seen (once, few, many) or the class of an expanded clone, and some rows leave it out.

j_call | v_call | clone_size | d_call | cdr3_aa | cdr3_nt
TRBJ2-1 | TRBV25-1 | - | TRBD2 | CASSEYGLAGGNEQFF | TGTGCCAGCAGTGAATACGGACTAGCGGGAGGGAATGAGCAGTTCTTC
TRBJ2-6 | TRBV29-1 | - | - | CSVATSGANVLTF | TGCAGCGTTGCAACATCCGGGGCCAACGTCCTGACTTTC
TRBJ2-6 | TRBV11-1 | - | - | CASSFLGSGANVLTF | TGTGCCAGCAGCTTTTTAGGATCTGGGGCCAACGTCCTGACTTTC
TRBJ1-3 | TRBV7-2 | - | - | CASSFDRGNTIYF | TGTGCCAGCAGCTTTGACAGAGGAAACACCATATATTTT
TRBJ2-7 | TRBV29-1 | - | TRBD1 | CSVSDRGASEQYF | TGCAGCGTTAGCGACAGGGGTGCCTCCGAGCAGTACTTC
TRBJ2-3 | TRBV6-6 | - | - | CASRNSDTQYF | TGTGCCAGCAGAAATTCAGATACGCAGTATTTT
TRBJ2-3 | TRBV4-1 | few | TRBD2 | CASSPGLAASTDTQYF | TGCGCCAGCAGCCCCGGACTAGCGGCCAGCACAGATACGCAGTATTTT
TRBJ1-2 | TRBV13 | - | - | CASSRPPQRNYGYTF | TGTGCCAGCAGCCGCCCCCCCCAACGGAACTATGGCTACACCTTC
TRBJ2-3 | TRBV6-1 | few | - | CASKNLRAQGNTQYF | TGTGCCAGCAAGAATCTCCGCGCCCAAGGGAATACGCAGTATTTT
TRBJ1-2 | TRBV30 | - | TRBD1 | CAWTSTGTFGYTF | TGTGCCTGGACCTCGACAGGGACCTTTGGCTACACCTTC
TRBJ2-3 | TRBV4-1 | - | TRBD1 | CASRDRASTDTQYF | TGCGCCAGCCGAGACAGGGCTAGCACAGATACGCAGTATTTT
TRBJ1-3 | TRBV25-1 | - | - | CASSDSLSGNTIYF | TGTGCCAGCAGTGATAGTCTATCTGGAAACACCATATATTTT
TRBJ2-4 | TRBV29-1 | few | TRBD1 | CSVGHAGGARNIQYF | TGCAGCGTTGGGCACGCAGGGGGCGCGAGGAACATTCAGTACTTC
TRBJ2-1 | TRBV9 | few | - | CASSVVREYEQFF | TGTGCCAGCAGCGTGGTCAGGGAGTATGAGCAGTTCTTC
TRBJ2-3 | TRBV20-1 | - | - | CSARVGDTQYF | TGCAGTGCTAGAGTCGGAGATACGCAGTATTTT
TRBJ2-1 | TRBV25-1 | - | TRBD2 | CASSRLAGVSYNEQFF | TGTGCCAGCAGTAGACTAGCGGGAGTATCCTACAATGAGCAGTTCTTC
TRBJ1-2 | TRBV28 | few | - | CASRISNYGYTF | TGTGCCAGCCGGATTTCTAACTATGGCTACACCTTC
TRBJ1-4 | TRBV4-3 | - | TRBD1 | CASSRSQGDGEKLFF | TGCGCCAGCAGCCGATCACAGGGGGATGGTGAAAAACTGTTTTTT
TRBJ1-1 | TRBV18 | - | - | CASSPPGVGLNTEAFF | TGTGCCAGCTCACCACCGGGTGTAGGGCTGAACACTGAAGCTTTCTTT
TRBJ2-1 | TRBV19 | few | - | CASSMTGSGSTRHEQFF | TGTGCCAGTAGTATGACGGGTAGCGGAAGCACGCGGCATGAGCAGTTCTTC
TRBJ2-5 | TRBV19 | - | - | CASSTYETQYF | TGTGCCAGTAGTACTTACGAGACCCAGTACTTC
TRBJ2-2 | TRBV9 | - | - | CASSVATNTGELFF | TGTGCCAGCAGCGTAGCCACAAACACCGGGGAGCTGTTTTTT
TRBJ2-7 | TRBV6-6 | few | - | CASRGRKTPPYEQYF | TGTGCCAGCAGGGGAAGAAAGACCCCACCCTACGAGCAGTACTTC
TRBJ1-1 | TRBV2 | - | - | CASSTSRGDGTEAFF | TGTGCCAGCAGTACTAGCCGGGGGGACGGCACTGAAGCTTTCTTT
TRBJ2-7 | TRBV6-5 | - | - | CASSYSNQGGYEQYF | TGTGCCAGCAGTTACTCGAACCAGGGGGGCTACGAGCAGTACTTC
TRBJ2-3 | TRBV4-1 | - | TRBD2 | CASSQDPSGLPGDTQYF | TGCGCCAGCAGCCAAGATCCTAGCGGCTTACCGGGAGATACGCAGTATTTT
TRBJ2-3 | TRBV7-2 | - | - | CASSLQGTDTQYF | TGTGCCAGCAGCTTACAGGGAACAGATACGCAGTATTTT
TRBJ2-3 | TRBV9 | few | - | CASSVVSSTDTQYF | TGTGCCAGCAGCGTAGTCTCTAGCACAGATACGCAGTATTTT
TRBJ2-7 | TRBV4-3 | few | TRBD1 | CASSQFGLGTGISYEQYF | TGCGCCAGCAGCCAATTCGGGCTAGGGACAGGGATCTCCTACGAGCAGTACTTC
TRBJ2-1 | TRBV15 | few | - | CATSRRDIYNEQFF | TGTGCCACCAGCAGAAGGGACATCTACAATGAGCAGTTCTTC
TRBJ2-3 | TRBV4-2 | few | TRBD2 | CASSQDPVLAGDTQYF | TGTGCCAGCAGCCAAGATCCGGTACTAGCGGGAGATACGCAGTATTTT
TRBJ2-1 | TRBV28 | - | TRBD1 | CASKTGVSYNEQFF | TGTGCCAGCAAGACAGGGGTCTCCTACAATGAGCAGTTCTTC
TRBJ2-1 | TRBV4-2 | few | - | CASSQDLWSEQFF | TGTGCCAGCAGCCAAGACCTCTGGAGTGAGCAGTTCTTC
TRBJ2-1 | TRBV4-2 | - | - | CASSQGGFGAGEGREQFF | TGTGCCAGCAGCCAAGGGGGATTCGGTGCGGGTGAGGGGCGTGAGCAGTTCTTC
TRBJ2-4 | TRBV27 | few | TRBD1 | CASRWDRDAKNIQYF | TGTGCCAGCAGGTGGGACAGGGACGCCAAAAACATTCAGTACTTC
TRBJ2-3 | TRBV9 | - | - | CASTPTGQHTDTQYF | TGTGCCAGCACACCGACTGGGCAGCATACAGATACGCAGTATTTT
TRBJ2-3 | TRBV28 | few | TRBD1 | CASSFRQGADTQYF | TGTGCCAGCAGTTTTAGACAGGGGGCAGATACGCAGTATTTT
TRBJ2-5 | TRBV6-1 | few | TRBD1 | CASSGQGTETQYF | TGTGCCAGCAGTGGACAGGGTACCGAGACCCAGTACTTC
TRBJ2-5 | TRBV7-2 | few | - | CASRTGQFQETQYF | TGTGCCAGCAGAACCGGACAGTTCCAAGAGACCCAGTACTTC
TRBJ2-1 | TRBV27 | once | - | CASSSEGGGHTHNEQFF | TGTGCCAGCAGTTCCGAGGGAGGGGGCCACACACACAATGAGCAGTTCTTC
TRBJ2-5 | TRBV11-2 | few | - | CASSLRQASETQYF | TGTGCCAGCAGCCTCCGACAAGCTTCAGAGACCCAGTACTTC
TRBJ1-2 | TRBV30 | - | - | CAWAAGGYGYTF | TGTGCCTGGGCCGCGGGCGGATATGGCTACACCTTC
TRBJ2-5 | TRBV9 | - | TRBD1 | CASSVGWTGYQETQYF | TGTGCCAGCAGCGTAGGGTGGACAGGCTACCAAGAGACCCAGTACTTC
TRBJ2-7 | TRBV20-1 | - | - | CSASESYEQYF | TGCAGTGCTAGTGAGTCCTACGAGCAGTACTTC
TRBJ1-1 | TRBV28 | few | TRBD1 | CASRGQANTEAFF | TGTGCCAGCAGGGGACAGGCTAACACTGAAGCTTTCTTT
TRBJ2-7 | TRBV10-3 | few | - | CAISGANSYEQYF | TGTGCCATCAGTGGGGCCAACTCCTACGAGCAGTACTTC
TRBJ2-3 | TRBV29-1 | - | TRBD2 | CSVYGLKTSGRDTQYF | TGCAGCGTTTATGGCTTGAAGACTAGCGGGAGAGATACGCAGTATTTT
TRBJ2-1 | TRBV5-1 | few | TRBD2 | CASSEGLAGGYNEQFF | TGCGCCAGCAGCGAAGGACTAGCGGGAGGTTACAATGAGCAGTTCTTC